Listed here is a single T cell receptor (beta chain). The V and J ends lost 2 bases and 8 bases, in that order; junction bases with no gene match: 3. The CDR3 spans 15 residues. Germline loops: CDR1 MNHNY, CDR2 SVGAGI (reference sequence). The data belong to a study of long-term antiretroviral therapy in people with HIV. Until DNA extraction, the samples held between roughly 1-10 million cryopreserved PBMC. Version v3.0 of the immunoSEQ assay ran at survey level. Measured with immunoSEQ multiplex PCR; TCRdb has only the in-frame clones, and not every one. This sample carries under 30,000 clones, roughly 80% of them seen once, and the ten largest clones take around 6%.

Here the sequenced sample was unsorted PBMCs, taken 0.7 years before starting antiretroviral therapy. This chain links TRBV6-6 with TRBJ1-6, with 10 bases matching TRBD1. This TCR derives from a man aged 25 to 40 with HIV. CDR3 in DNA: TGTGCCAGCAGTTACGGCGGGACAGGGGATTCACCCCTCCACTTT. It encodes CASSYGGTGDSPLHF.